The source of this T cell receptor (beta chain) is a study of cytomegalovirus exposure and HLA in healthy donors. Study conclusions and caveats: Later examination showed HLA-associated TCR beta chains had greater clonal expansion than equally common others. Reported performance of the classifier showed diagnosis of cytomegalovirus status with high specificity and sensitivity.

The donors, nominally healthy at sampling, likely had unrecorded immune exposures. Amplification used 60 Vbeta primers and 13 Jbeta primers. As processed by the authors: In a later analysis, the count reached some 75 million unique TCR beta chains, with roughly 9.9 million shared. TCRdb's copy holds only in-frame clones and misses some; the assay was immunoSEQ multiplex PCR. The V and J calls and the clone size are those of that table, but D and trimming were determined from the DNA. The data contain 100,000 or so clones, 70% to 80% of them singletons. As to this clone: No antigen is known for it. At one boundary the junction diverges from the germline segment, which might be a read error.

This CDR3 is built from 11 residues. Germline CDR1 SGHKS, CDR2 YYEKEE (reference sequence). The TCR originated in a female donor in good health and CMV-seronegative. Sequenced sample: PBMCs. V usage is TRBV5-5 and J usage is TRBJ2-3; no definite D call. The DNA for the CDR3 is TGTGCCAGCAGCTTGGGGGCCACCCCTGTTTTT. This gives the protein CASSLGATPVF.